These T cell receptor beta chains were read from a single sample in a study of blood T cell repertoires in COVID-19. Assay: immunoSEQ multiplex PCR; the TCRdb copy retains only in-frame clones and omits some. The repertoire holds about 160,000 clones, with about three quarters as singletons. Sequenced material: peripheral blood. These receptors were taken from a man between 65 and 79 years old with acute or convalescent COVID-19. Each CDR3 is given with its conserved first and last residue. The order of the fields is D gene, clone size, J gene, V gene, CDR3 protein, CDR3 DNA. D genes are given only for firm matches. Clone sizes are given selectively: once, few, many, or a class where the clone is expanded.

TRBD1 | - | TRBJ2-7 | TRBV6-5 | CASSPQLGTVPEQYF | TGTGCCAGCAGTCCTCAACTTGGGACAGTGCCCGAGCAGTACTTC
- | once | TRBJ2-7 | TRBV6-5 | CASRRQPDRPYEQYF | TGTGCCAGCAGACGCCAGCCTGACAGACCCTACGAGCAGTACTTC
TRBD1 | - | TRBJ1-1 | TRBV5-1 | CASSPVGQGQQTEAFF | TGCGCCAGCAGCCCCGTGGGACAGGGGCAGCAAACTGAAGCTTTCTTT
TRBD1 | - | TRBJ1-6 | TRBV2 | CASSEAGGEAYNSPLHF | TGTGCCAGCAGTGAAGCAGGGGGCGAAGCCTATAATTCACCCCTCCACTTT
- | - | TRBJ1-2 | TRBV6-2/TRBV6-3 | CASSYSGIGGYTF | TGTGCCAGCAGTTACTCCGGGATCGGGGGCTACACCTTC
- | - | TRBJ2-7 | TRBV7-2 | CASRQAHQSYEQYF | TGTGCCAGCAGACAAGCGCACCAGTCCTACGAGCAGTACTTC
- | few | TRBJ1-1 | TRBV5-1 | CASSLQADTTEAFF | TGCGCCAGCAGCTTACAGGCGGACACGACTGAAGCTTTCTTT
TRBD1 | - | TRBJ2-7 | TRBV6-5 | CASTRSATGGGEQYF | TGTGCCAGCACCCGCTCAGCGACAGGGGGGGGCGAGCAGTACTTC
- | - | TRBJ1-4 | TRBV7-8 | CASSFRQDEKLFF | TGTGCCAGCAGCTTTAGACAGGATGAAAAACTGTTTTTT
- | - | TRBJ2-5 | TRBV7-9 | CASSLITGQETQYF | TGTGCCAGCAGCTTAATAACGGGGCAAGAGACCCAGTACTTC
- | many | TRBJ2-2 | TRBV9 | CASSYGPPRRTGELFF | TGTGCCAGCAGCTACGGACCCCCTCGGAGGACCGGGGAGCTGTTTTTT
- | - | TRBJ1-2 | TRBV25-1 | CASSDPKFYGYTF | TGTGCCAGCAGTGACCCTAAGTTCTATGGCTACACCTTC
- | - | TRBJ1-2 | TRBV6-5 | CASSSPGVGYGYTF | TGTGCCAGCAGTTCCCCGGGGGTAGGGTATGGCTACACCTTC
- | - | TRBJ2-1 | TRBV5-1 | CASSSGWNEQFF | TGCGCCAGCAGTTCAGGGTGGAATGAGCAGTTCTTC
- | - | TRBJ2-3 | TRBV4-1 | CASRPSTGYPGDTQYF | TGCGCCAGCAGGCCCTCTACAGGGTATCCGGGAGATACGCAGTATTTT
TRBD1 | few | TRBJ2-1 | TRBV19 | CASSRDRASFYNEQFF | TGTGCCAGTAGCAGGGACAGGGCATCGTTCTACAATGAGCAGTTCTTC
- | - | TRBJ2-5 | TRBV19 | CASRMASAGGKETQYF | TGTGCCAGTAGGATGGCTAGCGCCGGAGGGAAAGAGACCCAGTACTTC
- | - | TRBJ1-6 | TRBV3-1/TRBV3-2 | CASSPSPNSPLHF | TGTGCCAGCAGCCCCTCCCCGAATTCACCCCTCCACTTT
TRBD1 | - | TRBJ2-7 | TRBV2 | CASSDLGQGGDEQYF | TGTGCCAGCAGTGACTTGGGACAGGGCGGCGACGAGCAGTACTTC
- | - | TRBJ2-3 | TRBV5-1 | CASSLRERADTQYF | TGCGCCAGCAGCTTACGGGAGAGGGCAGATACGCAGTATTTT
TRBD1 | - | TRBJ1-2 | TRBV6-6 | CASSQLAGTDNTNYGYTF | TGTGCCAGCAGTCAACTAGCCGGGACAGACAACACTAACTATGGCTACACCTTC
- | - | TRBJ2-2 | TRBV6-4 | CASSDIGGGELFF | TGTGCCAGCAGTGACATAGGCGGCGGGGAGCTGTTTTTT